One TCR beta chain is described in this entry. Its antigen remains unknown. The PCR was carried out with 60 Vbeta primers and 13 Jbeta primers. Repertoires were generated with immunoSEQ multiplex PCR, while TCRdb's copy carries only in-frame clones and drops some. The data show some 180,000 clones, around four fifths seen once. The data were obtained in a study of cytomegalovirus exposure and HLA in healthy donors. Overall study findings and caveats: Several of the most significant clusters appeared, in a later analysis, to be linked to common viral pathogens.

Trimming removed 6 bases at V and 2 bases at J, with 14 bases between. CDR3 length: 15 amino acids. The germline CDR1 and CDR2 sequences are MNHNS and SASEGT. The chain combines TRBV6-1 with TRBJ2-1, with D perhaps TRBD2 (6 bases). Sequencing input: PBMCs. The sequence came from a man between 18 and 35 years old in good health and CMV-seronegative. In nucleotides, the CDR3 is TGTGCCAGCAGAGAGCGGGCGGGAACCTACAATGAGCAGTTCTTC. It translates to CASRERAGTYNEQFF.